These T cell receptor beta chains were read from a single sample in a study of OX40 agonist ivuxolimab in advanced cancers. Assay used: immunoSEQ multiplex PCR; TCRdb lists only in-frame clones, some missing. The sample contains some 14,000 clones, about 94% of which appear only once. The specimen comprised CD4+ or CD8+ T cells sorted from blood, sampled in a trial of the OX40 agonist ivuxolimab. The receptors derive from an adult with an advanced solid tumor such as melanoma, head and neck, liver or kidney cancer. CDR3s include the opening cysteine and the closing phenylalanine or tryptophan. The order of the fields is J gene, V gene, clone size, CDR3 length, D gene, CDR3 DNA, CDR3 protein. D genes are given only for firm matches. A clone size is listed for some rows: how often the clone was seen (once, few, many), or a class if it is expanded.

J: TRBJ2-3; V: TRBV4-2; size: NA; length: 16; D: NA; DNA: TGTGCCAGCAGCCAAGTCGAAGGGTCGGGCACAGATACGCAGTATTTT; CDR3: CASSQVEGSGTDTQYF
J: TRBJ1-2; V: TRBV19; size: NA; length: 12; D: NA; DNA: TGTGCCAGTAGTATAGGAGGGGCTGGCTACACCTTC; CDR3: CASSIGGAGYTF
J: TRBJ1-2; V: TRBV10-2; size: NA; length: 13; D: NA; DNA: TGCGCCAGCGTGGGCAAGGGTTGGGATGGCTACACCTTC; CDR3: CASVGKGWDGYTF
J: TRBJ2-5; V: TRBV5-1; size: NA; length: 15; D: TRBD2; DNA: TGCGCCAGCAGCCTTACTAGCGGGGGATTAAAGACCCAGTACTTC; CDR3: CASSLTSGGLKTQYF
J: TRBJ2-1; V: TRBV7-9; size: NA; length: 15; D: TRBD1; DNA: TGTGCCAGCAGCTCTACCTTGGGACAGGACAATGAGCAGTTCTTC; CDR3: CASSSTLGQDNEQFF
J: TRBJ2-2; V: TRBV6-5; size: NA; length: 11; D: TRBD1; DNA: TGTGCCAGCAACTCAGGGGGCGTGATGTTTTTT; CDR3: CASNSGGVMFF
J: TRBJ1-6; V: TRBV7-6; size: medium-sized; length: 18; D: NA; DNA: TGTGCCAGCAGCTTAAACGCAGGAGGGGTTCGGGATAATTCACCCCTCCACTTT; CDR3: CASSLNAGGVRDNSPLHF
J: TRBJ1-2; V: TRBV6-1; size: NA; length: 15; D: NA; DNA: TGTGCCAGTCCTATAGGACTCCTAGGGAATTATGGCTACACCTTC; CDR3: CASPIGLLGNYGYTF
J: TRBJ2-4; V: TRBV7-9; size: NA; length: 16; D: NA; DNA: TGTGCCAGCAGCACCTCCCCGGGCGGGGCCAAAAACATTCAGTACTTC; CDR3: CASSTSPGGAKNIQYF
J: TRBJ2-7; V: TRBV6-1; size: NA; length: 14; D: TRBD2; DNA: TGTGCCAGCAGTGTGTCGGGAGGGAGGCACGAGCAGTACTTC; CDR3: CASSVSGGRHEQYF
J: TRBJ1-2; V: TRBV19; size: NA; length: 10; D: NA; DNA: TGTGCCAGTAGTATTTATGGCTACACCTTC; CDR3: CASSIYGYTF
J: TRBJ1-2; V: TRBV27; size: NA; length: 12; D: NA; DNA: TGTGCCAGCGGTTTTTGGGGGTATGGCTACACCTTC; CDR3: CASGFWGYGYTF
J: TRBJ2-7; V: TRBV4-1; size: NA; length: 15; D: NA; DNA: TGCGCCAGCAGCCAAGTAACGGGGTCCTCCTACGAGCAGTACTTC; CDR3: CASSQVTGSSYEQYF
J: TRBJ2-5; V: TRBV7-6; size: NA; length: 14; D: NA; DNA: TGTGCCAGCAGCTTAGACAGGGACGGGGAGACCCAGTACTTC; CDR3: CASSLDRDGETQYF
J: TRBJ2-7; V: TRBV19; size: NA; length: 17; D: NA; DNA: TGTGCCAGTAGTCGAAAATCCGGGAGTAGTGGGGCCTACGAGCAGTACTTC; CDR3: CASSRKSGSSGAYEQYF
J: TRBJ1-1; V: TRBV27; size: NA; length: 11; D: NA; DNA: TGTGCCAGCAGTAAGGGGCTTGAAGCTTTCTTT; CDR3: CASSKGLEAFF
J: TRBJ1-2; V: TRBV28; size: NA; length: 15; D: TRBD1; DNA: TGTGCCAGCAGTGATAGTCGGGACAGCTTCTATGGCTACACCTTC; CDR3: CASSDSRDSFYGYTF
J: TRBJ1-2; V: TRBV5-1; size: once; length: 12; D: NA; DNA: TGCGCCAGCAGCTTAGCAGGGGATGGCTACACCTTC; CDR3: CASSLAGDGYTF
J: TRBJ2-2; V: TRBV30; size: NA; length: 16; D: TRBD1; DNA: TGTGCCTGGCAGCAAAGGACAGGGAGGAACACCGGGGAGCTGTTTTTT; CDR3: CAWQQRTGRNTGELFF
J: TRBJ2-7; V: TRBV9; size: NA; length: 16; D: TRBD1; DNA: TGTGCCAGCAGCGTAGAACCCGGGACAGGTATCTACGAGCAGTACTTC; CDR3: CASSVEPGTGIYEQYF
J: TRBJ2-3; V: TRBV7-2; size: NA; length: 13; D: NA; DNA: TGTGCCAGCAGCTTAATTGTCTCAGATACGCAGTATTTT; CDR3: CASSLIVSDTQYF
J: TRBJ2-3; V: TRBV29-1; size: NA; length: 15; D: TRBD1; DNA: TGCAGCGTTGGCGGACAGGACTTTAGCACAGATACGCAGTATTTT; CDR3: CSVGGQDFSTDTQYF
J: TRBJ1-5; V: TRBV6-5; size: few; length: 13; D: NA; DNA: TGTGCCAGCAGTTACGGCCGTTATCAGCCCCAGCATTTT; CDR3: CASSYGRYQPQHF
J: TRBJ2-1; V: TRBV6-6; size: NA; length: 15; D: TRBD1; DNA: TGTGCCAGCAGTCTGCGGGACAGGCGATACAATGAGCAGTTCTTC; CDR3: CASSLRDRRYNEQFF
J: TRBJ1-3; V: TRBV11-2; size: NA; length: 14; D: NA; DNA: TGTGCCAGCAGCTTATCGTCCTCTGGAAACACCATATATTTT; CDR3: CASSLSSSGNTIYF
J: TRBJ2-1; V: TRBV7-3; size: few; length: 16; D: TRBD2; DNA: TGTGCCAGCAGCTTAGAGGCGGGACTAGCGGACAATGAGCAGTTCTTC; CDR3: CASSLEAGLADNEQFF
J: TRBJ1-1; V: TRBV4-1; size: NA; length: 15; D: NA; DNA: TGCGCCAGCAGCCAAGAAGGAGGGGGTGGGACTGAAGCTTTCTTT; CDR3: CASSQEGGGGTEAFF
J: TRBJ2-3; V: TRBV6-6; size: NA; length: 13; D: NA; DNA: TGTGCTACGCAGCGCTTCGCAGGCGATACGCAGTATTTT; CDR3: CATQRFAGDTQYF
J: TRBJ1-5; V: TRBV9; size: NA; length: 14; D: NA; DNA: TGTGCCAGCAGCGGCGACTATAGCAATCAGCCCCAGCATTTT; CDR3: CASSGDYSNQPQHF
J: TRBJ1-1; V: TRBV30; size: NA; length: 13; D: NA; DNA: TGTGCCTTTTGCCTACAGGGAGGAACTGAAGCTTTCTTT; CDR3: CAFCLQGGTEAFF
J: TRBJ1-2; V: TRBV30; size: once; length: 16; D: NA; DNA: TGTGCCTGGAACCATCACGGGGGGGCGCTTTACTATGGCTACACCTTC; CDR3: CAWNHHGGALYYGYTF
J: TRBJ2-1; V: TRBV27; size: NA; length: 15; D: NA; DNA: TGTGCCAGCAGTTTATCGGGGAGCTCCTACAATGAGCAGTTCTTC; CDR3: CASSLSGSSYNEQFF
J: TRBJ1-2; V: TRBV19; size: NA; length: 13; D: NA; DNA: TGTGCCAGTAGTATAGGTACAGACTATGGCTACACCTTC; CDR3: CASSIGTDYGYTF
J: TRBJ1-1; V: TRBV7-9; size: NA; length: 17; D: TRBD1; DNA: TGTGCCAGCAGCCCTAGCCTCGGACAGGGAGCGAACACTGAAGCTTTCTTT; CDR3: CASSPSLGQGANTEAFF
J: TRBJ1-1; V: TRBV19; size: NA; length: 14; D: NA; DNA: TGTGCCAGTAGTATAGTAGCAGGGTACACTGAAGCTTTCTTT; CDR3: CASSIVAGYTEAFF
J: TRBJ2-5; V: TRBV6-5; size: NA; length: 13; D: NA; DNA: TGTGCCAGCAAAGAGAGCCTCCAAGAGACCCAGTACTTC; CDR3: CASKESLQETQYF
J: TRBJ2-7; V: TRBV19; size: NA; length: 12; D: NA; DNA: TGTGCCAGTAGCGCAGGGTATTCCGAGCAGTACTTC; CDR3: CASSAGYSEQYF
J: TRBJ1-2; V: TRBV21-1; size: NA; length: 10; D: NA; DNA: TGTGCCAGCAGCTCTAATGGCTACACCTTC; CDR3: CASSSNGYTF